The clone carrying this T cell receptor (beta chain) has more than one count but fewer than ten. This sample is drawn from a study of response to subunit inactivated influenza vaccine. V was cut by 0 bases and J by 9 bases, with 14 bases left in between. This CDR3 region has 14 residues. Germline V gene data show CDR1 as SGHTA and CDR2 as FQGNSA. TCRdb fed the RT-PCR reads into MiXCR, producing one record per CDR3 protein. Here the sample spans 500,000 to 600,000 distinct CDR3 sequences, about 14% being singletons. The TCR comes from a man between 45 and 60 years old who received an inactivated influenza vaccine. The specimen comprised PBMCs from blood, sampled roughly 12 days after vaccination. The V gene is TRBV7-2, the J gene TRBJ1-2; a weak D match, TRBD1 (6 bases). The CDR3 DNA reads TGTGCCAGCAGCTTAGCGGGACAAACCGCCCGCTACACCTTC. This encodes CASSLAGQTARYTF.